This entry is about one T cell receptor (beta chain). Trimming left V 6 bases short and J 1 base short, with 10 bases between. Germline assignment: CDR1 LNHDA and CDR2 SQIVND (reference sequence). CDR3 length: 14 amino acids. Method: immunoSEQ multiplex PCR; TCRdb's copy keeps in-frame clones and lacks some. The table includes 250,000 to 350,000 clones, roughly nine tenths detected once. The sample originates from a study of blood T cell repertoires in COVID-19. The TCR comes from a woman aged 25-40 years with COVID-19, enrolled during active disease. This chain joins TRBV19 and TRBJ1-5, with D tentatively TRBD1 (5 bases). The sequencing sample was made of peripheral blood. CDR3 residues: CASRYRLSNQPQHF. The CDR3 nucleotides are TGTGCCAGTAGGTACAGGCTGAGCAATCAGCCCCAGCATTTT.